This T cell receptor beta chain comes out of a study of blood T cell repertoires in COVID-19. Across the study: Sample material is recorded as cDNA or gDNA derived from T cells, B-cell-depleted T cells, or PBMCs.

Authors' methods: Reference gene primer amplification gave estimated nucleated cell counts. Using immunoSEQ multiplex PCR, the repertoire was profiled, and TCRdb retains in-frame clones only, with some absent. V and J calls and clone size are those listed in that table; D and trimming were worked out from the DNA. The table records about 110,000 clones, 84% of them present only once. CDR3 length equals 16 residues. The V and J ends lost 5 bases and 7 bases respectively, with 20 bases between them. CDR1 and CDR2 (germline): MRHNA, SNTAGT. Sample: peripheral blood. This chain uses TRBV6-4 with TRBJ2-2; D is perhaps TRBD1 (6 bases). The TCR comes from a woman aged 45-65 years with acute or convalescent COVID-19. CDR3 nucleotide sequence: TGTGCCAGCAGTTTTAATCCTGGGGGCCGAGACGGGGAGCTGTTTTTT. This translates into CASSFNPGGRDGELFF.